The source of this TCR beta chain is a study of tumor-infiltrating lymphocytes in primary liver carcinoma. This CDR3 is 13 amino acids long. CDR1 is SGHNT, CDR2 YENEEA, per germline. Concerning this clonotype: One end of the junction does not line up with germline, which may come from a read error.

Co-extraction yielded RNA and DNA from around 20-30 mg of unsorted bulk tissue. All of the tumor samples contained over 75% viable tumor cells. Making TCR beta cDNA involved approximately 510 ng total RNA and a constant-region primer. Nested multiplex PCR, run for three rounds with slightly modified ARM-PCR, yielded TCR beta libraries. The first two PCR rounds used TRBV1-TRBV30 primers with a Cbeta primer, roughly 10 cycles each. TCRdb fed the multiplex PCR reads into MiXCR, producing one record per CDR3 protein. The sample lists roughly 30,000 distinct CDR3 sequences, approximately 80% occurring once.

The specimen was liver tumor tissue from sampling region 5. Subset specified: tumor region T5, tumor centre. The J gene is TRBJ2-1, the V gene TRBV11-3; TRBD1 or TRBD2 may be the D gene (5 bases each). The clonotype comes from a middle-aged man with primary liver carcinoma and hepatitis B virus infection. The CDR3 DNA reads TGTGCCAGCAGCTTAAGGGGACGGAATGAGCATTTCTTC. It encodes CASSLRGRNEHFF.